This entry describes one T cell receptor (beta chain). Its antigen is not identified. V shed 5 bases and J shed 8 bases, with 24 bases lying between them. CDR1 is MDHEN and CDR2 is SYDVKM in the germline V gene. This CDR3 spans 16 amino acids. Synthetic TCR analog templates were spiked into each PCR. Here immunoSEQ multiplex PCR was the method, and the copy in TCRdb shows in-frame clones only, minus some. The sample has 38,000 or so clones, around 80% seen once. The sample belongs to a study of PD-L1 blockade in urothelial cancer. Study-wide context: Blood was analyzed 3 weeks (second dose) and 6 weeks after treatment start. T cells were recovered from blood samples at a median of around 130,000.

Study-level points and caveats: Durable-benefit patients showed greater tumor-associated blood clone expansion at 3 weeks.

V gene TRBV28 combines with J gene TRBJ1-2; possibly TRBD1 for D (5 bases). The TCR was taken from a man in his sixties with urothelial cancer. The material was PBMCs, obtained around atezolizumab (anti-PD-L1) treatment. The CDR3 bases are TGTGCCAGCAGTCCCCCCGGGTCGGGGGGTTCTGGGGGCTACACCTTC. Protein sequence: CASSPPGSGGSGGYTF.